This T cell receptor beta chain was obtained from a study of blood T cell repertoires in COVID-19. Overall study context: From the United States, Italy and Spain came samples of acute and convalescent COVID-19.

V trimming: 5 bases; J trimming: 5 bases; junction bases outside the gene matches: 3. CDR3 length: 14 amino acids. CDR1 is SEHNR and CDR2 is FQNEAQ in the germline V gene (reference sequence). This clone was detected a few times. Profiled with immunoSEQ multiplex PCR; TCRdb holds only in-frame clones, not every one. The table lists some 490,000 clones, 80% to 90% of them singletons, with 3% to 4% in the top ten. The clonotype originates from a human donor in a cohort sampled during active COVID-19. This chain joins TRBV7-9 and TRBJ2-1; 10 nucleotides align to TRBD2. The sequenced sample was peripheral blood. The CDR3 DNA sequence: TGTGCCAGCAGCCTTGGACTAGCGGACAATGAGCAGTTCTTC. As protein: CASSLGLADNEQFF. The variable domain in full, with the rest retrieved from reference TRBV7-9 and TRBJ2-1, is DTGVSQNPRHKITKRGQNVTFRCDPISEHNRLYWYRQTLGQGPEFLTYFQNEAQLEKSRLLSDRFSAERPKGSFSTLEIQRTEQGDSAMYLCASSLGLADNEQFFGPGTRLTVL.